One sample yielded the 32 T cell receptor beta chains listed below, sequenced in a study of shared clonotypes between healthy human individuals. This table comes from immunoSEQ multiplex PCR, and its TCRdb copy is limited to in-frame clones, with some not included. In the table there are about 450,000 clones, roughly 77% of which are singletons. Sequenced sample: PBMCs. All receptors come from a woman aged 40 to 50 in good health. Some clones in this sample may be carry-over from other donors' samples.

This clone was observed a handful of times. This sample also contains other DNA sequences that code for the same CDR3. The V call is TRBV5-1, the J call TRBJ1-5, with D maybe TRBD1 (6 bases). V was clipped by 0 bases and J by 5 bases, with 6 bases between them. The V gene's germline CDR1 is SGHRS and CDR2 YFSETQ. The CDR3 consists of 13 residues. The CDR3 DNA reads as TGCGCCAGCAGCTTGGGGACAGATCAGCCCCAGCATTTT. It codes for CASSLGTDQPQHF.

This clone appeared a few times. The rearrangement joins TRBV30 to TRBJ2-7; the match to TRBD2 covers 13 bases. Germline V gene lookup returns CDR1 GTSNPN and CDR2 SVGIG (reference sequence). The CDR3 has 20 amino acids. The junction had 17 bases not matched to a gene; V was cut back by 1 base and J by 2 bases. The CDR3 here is CAWSAAAGWGLAGITYEQYF. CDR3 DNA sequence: TGTGCCTGGAGTGCCGCTGCAGGGTGGGGACTAGCGGGAATAACCTACGAGCAGTACTTC.

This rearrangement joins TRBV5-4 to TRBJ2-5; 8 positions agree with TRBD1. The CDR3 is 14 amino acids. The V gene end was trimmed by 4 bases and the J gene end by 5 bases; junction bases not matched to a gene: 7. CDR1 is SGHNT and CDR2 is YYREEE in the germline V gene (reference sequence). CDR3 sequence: CASSPDRVQETQYF. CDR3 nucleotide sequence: TGTGCCAGCAGCCCGGACAGGGTGCAGGAGACCCAGTACTTC.

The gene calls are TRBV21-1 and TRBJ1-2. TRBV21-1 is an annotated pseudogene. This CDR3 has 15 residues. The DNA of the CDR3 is TGTGCCAGCAGCCTGGGGACGAAGGTCTTCTATGGCTACACCTTC. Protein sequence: CASSLGTKVFYGYTF.

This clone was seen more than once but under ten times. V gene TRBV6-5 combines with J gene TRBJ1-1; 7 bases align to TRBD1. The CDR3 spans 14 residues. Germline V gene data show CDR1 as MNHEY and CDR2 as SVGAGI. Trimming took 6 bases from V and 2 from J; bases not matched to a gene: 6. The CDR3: CASRPRQGNTEAFF. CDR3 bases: TGTGCCAGCAGACCCCGACAGGGAAACACTGAAGCTTTCTTT.

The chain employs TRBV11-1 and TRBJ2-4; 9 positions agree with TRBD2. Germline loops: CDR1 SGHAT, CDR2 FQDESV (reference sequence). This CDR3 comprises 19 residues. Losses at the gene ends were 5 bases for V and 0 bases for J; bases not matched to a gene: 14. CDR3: CASSLSSASGNPAKNIQYF. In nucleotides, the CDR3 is TGTGCCAGCAGCCTTTCTTCGGCTAGCGGGAATCCAGCCAAAAACATTCAGTACTTC.

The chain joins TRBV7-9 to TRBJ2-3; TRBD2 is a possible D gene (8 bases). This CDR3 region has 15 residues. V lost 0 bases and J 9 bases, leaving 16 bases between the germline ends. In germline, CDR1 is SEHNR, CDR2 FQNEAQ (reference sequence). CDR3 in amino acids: CASSLAGTRTGTQYF. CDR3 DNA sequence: TGTGCCAGCAGCTTAGCGGGGACTAGGACAGGAACGCAGTATTTT.

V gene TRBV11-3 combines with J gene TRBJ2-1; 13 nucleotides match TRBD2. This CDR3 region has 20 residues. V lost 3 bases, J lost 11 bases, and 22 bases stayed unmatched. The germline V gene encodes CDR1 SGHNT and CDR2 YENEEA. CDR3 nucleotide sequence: TGTGCCAGCAGCTTTGATTTAGGGGACGCCGGGACTAGCGGGACCGCTCAGCAGTTCTTC. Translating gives CASSFDLGDAGTSGTAQQFF.

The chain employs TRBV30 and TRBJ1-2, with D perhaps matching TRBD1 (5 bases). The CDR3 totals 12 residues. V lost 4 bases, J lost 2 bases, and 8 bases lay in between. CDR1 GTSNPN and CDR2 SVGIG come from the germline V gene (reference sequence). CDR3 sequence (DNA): TGTGCCTGGACAACAGGAAACTATGGCTACACCTTC. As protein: CAWTTGNYGYTF. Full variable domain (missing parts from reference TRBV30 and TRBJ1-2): SQTIHQWPATLVQPVGSPLSLECTVEGTSNPNLYWYRQAAGRGLQLLFYSVGIGQISSEVPQNLSASRPQDRQFILSSKKLLLSDSGFYLCAWTTGNYGYTFGSGTRLTVV.

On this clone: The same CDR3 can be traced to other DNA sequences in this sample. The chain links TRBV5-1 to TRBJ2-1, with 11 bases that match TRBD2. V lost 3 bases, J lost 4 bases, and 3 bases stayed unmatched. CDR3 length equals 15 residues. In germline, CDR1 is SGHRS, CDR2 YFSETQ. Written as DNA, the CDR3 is TGCGCCAGCAGCTCCACTAGCGGGGGATACAATGAGCAGTTCTTC. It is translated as CASSSTSGGYNEQFF.

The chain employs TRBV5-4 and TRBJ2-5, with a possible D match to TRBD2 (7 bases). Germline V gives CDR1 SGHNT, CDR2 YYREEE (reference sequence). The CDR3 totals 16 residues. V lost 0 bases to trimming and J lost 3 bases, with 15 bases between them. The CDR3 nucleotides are TGTGCCAGCAGCTTGGGGACAGCTAGCGGCGAAGAGACCCAGTACTTC. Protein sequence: CASSLGTASGEETQYF.

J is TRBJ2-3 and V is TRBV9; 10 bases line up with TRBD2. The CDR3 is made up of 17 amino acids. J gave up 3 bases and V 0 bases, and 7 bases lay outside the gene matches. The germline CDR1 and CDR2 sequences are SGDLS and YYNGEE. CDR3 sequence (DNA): TGTGCCAGCAGCGTAGATGGAGCGGGAGGGGGGACAGATACGCAGTATTTT. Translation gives CASSVDGAGGGTDTQYF. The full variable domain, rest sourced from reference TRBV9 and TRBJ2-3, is DSGVTQTPKHLITATGQRVTLRCSPRSGDLSVYWYQQSLDQGLQFLIQYYNGEERAKGNILERFSAQQFPDLHSELNLSSLELGDSALYFCASSVDGAGGGTDTQYFGPGTRLTVL.

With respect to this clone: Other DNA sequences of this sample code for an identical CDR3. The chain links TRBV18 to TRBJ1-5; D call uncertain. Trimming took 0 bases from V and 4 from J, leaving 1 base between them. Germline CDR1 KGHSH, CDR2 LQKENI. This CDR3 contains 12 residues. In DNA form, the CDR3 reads TGTGCCAGCTCACCACCTAATCAGCCCCAGCATTTT. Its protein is CASSPPNQPQHF.

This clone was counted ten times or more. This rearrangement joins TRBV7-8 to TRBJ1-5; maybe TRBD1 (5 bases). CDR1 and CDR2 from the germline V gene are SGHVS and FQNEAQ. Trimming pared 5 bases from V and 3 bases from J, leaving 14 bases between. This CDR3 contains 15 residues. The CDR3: CASSPDSPLNQPQHF. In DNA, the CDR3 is TGTGCCAGCAGCCCCGACAGCCCTCTCAATCAGCCCCAGCATTTT.

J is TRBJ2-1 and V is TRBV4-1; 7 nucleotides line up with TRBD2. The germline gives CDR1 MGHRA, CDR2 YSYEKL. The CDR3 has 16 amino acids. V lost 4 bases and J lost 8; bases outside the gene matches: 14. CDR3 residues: CASSRVAGAIVDEQFF. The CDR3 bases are TGCGCCAGCAGCCGAGTCGCGGGAGCCATAGTCGATGAGCAGTTCTTC.

The CDR3: CSVEGAYEQYF. The CDR3, as DNA: TGCAGCGTTGAAGGGGCCTACGAGCAGTACTTC. The chain is built from TRBV29-1 and TRBJ2-7; D remains ambiguous. V lost 1 base, J lost 2 bases, and 3 bases lay in between. The CDR3 spans 11 residues. CDR1 and CDR2 (germline): SQVTM, ANQGSEA.

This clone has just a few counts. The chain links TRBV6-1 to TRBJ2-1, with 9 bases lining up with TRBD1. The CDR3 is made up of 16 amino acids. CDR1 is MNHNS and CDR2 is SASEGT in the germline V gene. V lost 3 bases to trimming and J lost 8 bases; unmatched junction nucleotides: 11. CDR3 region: CASSELPGQGGDEQFF. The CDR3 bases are TGTGCCAGCAGTGAGCTACCGGGACAGGGTGGGGATGAGCAGTTCTTC.

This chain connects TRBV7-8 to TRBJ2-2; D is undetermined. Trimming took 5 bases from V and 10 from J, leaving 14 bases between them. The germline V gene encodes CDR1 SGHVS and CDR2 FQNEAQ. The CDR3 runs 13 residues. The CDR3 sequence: CASSPLTRQELFF. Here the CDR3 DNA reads TGTGCCAGCAGCCCCCTGACTCGGCAGGAGCTGTTTTTT.

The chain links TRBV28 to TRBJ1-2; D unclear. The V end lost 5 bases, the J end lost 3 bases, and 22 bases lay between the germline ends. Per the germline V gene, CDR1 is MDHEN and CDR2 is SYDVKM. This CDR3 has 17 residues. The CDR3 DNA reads TGTGCCAGCAGTCCCGGGTCAACCTTCAGGCGGGACTATGGCTACACCTTC. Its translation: CASSPGSTFRRDYGYTF.

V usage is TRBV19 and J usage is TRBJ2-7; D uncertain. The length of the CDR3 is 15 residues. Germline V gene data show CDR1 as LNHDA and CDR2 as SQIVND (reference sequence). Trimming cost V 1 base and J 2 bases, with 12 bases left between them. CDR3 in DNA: TGTGCCAGTAGTATAGGGACCGCGGCACCCTACGAGCAGTACTTC. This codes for CASSIGTAAPYEQYF.

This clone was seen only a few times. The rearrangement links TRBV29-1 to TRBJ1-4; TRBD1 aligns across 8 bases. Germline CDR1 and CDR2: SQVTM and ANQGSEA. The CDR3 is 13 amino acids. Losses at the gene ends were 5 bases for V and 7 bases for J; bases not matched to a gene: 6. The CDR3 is CSVSTGGGEKLFF. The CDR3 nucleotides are TGCAGCGTTTCTACAGGGGGAGGTGAAAAACTGTTTTTT. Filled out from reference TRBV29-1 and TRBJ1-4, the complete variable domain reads SAVISQKPSRDICQRGTSLTIQCQVDSQVTMMFWYRQQPGQSLTLIATANQGSEATYESGFVIDKFPISRPNLTFSTLTVSNMSPEDSSIYLCSVSTGGGEKLFFGSGTQLSVL.

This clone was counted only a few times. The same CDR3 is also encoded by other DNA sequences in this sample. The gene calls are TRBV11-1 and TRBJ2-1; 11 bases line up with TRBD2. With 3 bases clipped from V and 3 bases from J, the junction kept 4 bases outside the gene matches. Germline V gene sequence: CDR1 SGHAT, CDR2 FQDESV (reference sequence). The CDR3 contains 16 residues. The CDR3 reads CASSFTGTSGYNEQFF. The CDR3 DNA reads TGTGCCAGCAGCTTTACCGGGACTAGCGGCTACAATGAGCAGTTCTTC. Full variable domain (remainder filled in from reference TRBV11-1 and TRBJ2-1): EAEVAQSPRYKITEKSQAVAFWCDPISGHATLYWYRQILGQGPELLVQFQDESVVDDSQLPKDRFSAERLKGVDSTLKIQPAELGDSAMYLCASSFTGTSGYNEQFFGPGTRLTVL.

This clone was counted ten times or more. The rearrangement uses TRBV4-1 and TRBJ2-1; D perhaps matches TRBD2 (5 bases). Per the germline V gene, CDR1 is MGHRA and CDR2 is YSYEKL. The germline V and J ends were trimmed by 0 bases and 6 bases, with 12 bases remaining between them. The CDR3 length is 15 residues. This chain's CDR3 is CASSQDLLRANEQFF. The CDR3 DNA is TGCGCCAGCAGCCAAGATCTTCTGAGGGCCAATGAGCAGTTCTTC.

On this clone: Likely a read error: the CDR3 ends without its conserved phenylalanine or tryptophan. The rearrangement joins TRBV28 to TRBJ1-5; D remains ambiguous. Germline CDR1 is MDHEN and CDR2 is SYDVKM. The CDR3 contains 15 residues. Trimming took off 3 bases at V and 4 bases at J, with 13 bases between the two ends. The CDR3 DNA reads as TGTGCCAGCAGTTTCCCCCTCACGTTGAATCAGCCCCAGCATCTT. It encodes CASSFPLTLNQPQHL.

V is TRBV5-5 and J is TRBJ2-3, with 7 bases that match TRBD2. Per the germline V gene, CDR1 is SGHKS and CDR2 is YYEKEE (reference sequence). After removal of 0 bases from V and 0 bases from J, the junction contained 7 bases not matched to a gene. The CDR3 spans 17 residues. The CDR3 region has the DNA TGTGCCAGCAGCTTGGTCACTAGCGCAGACAGCACAGATACGCAGTATTTT. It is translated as CASSLVTSADSTDTQYF.

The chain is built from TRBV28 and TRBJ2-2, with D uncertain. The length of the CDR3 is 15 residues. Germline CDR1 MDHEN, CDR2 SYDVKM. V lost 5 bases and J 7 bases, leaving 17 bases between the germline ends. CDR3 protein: CASSPAGQRVGELFF. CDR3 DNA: TGTGCCAGCAGTCCCGCCGGGCAGCGAGTCGGGGAGCTGTTTTTT.

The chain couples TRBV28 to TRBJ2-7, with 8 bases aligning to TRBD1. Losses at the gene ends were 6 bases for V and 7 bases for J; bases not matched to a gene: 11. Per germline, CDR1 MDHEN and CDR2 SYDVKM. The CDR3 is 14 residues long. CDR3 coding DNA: TGTGCCAGCAGAAACCGACAGGGGCCTATGGAGCAGTACTTC. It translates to CASRNRQGPMEQYF.

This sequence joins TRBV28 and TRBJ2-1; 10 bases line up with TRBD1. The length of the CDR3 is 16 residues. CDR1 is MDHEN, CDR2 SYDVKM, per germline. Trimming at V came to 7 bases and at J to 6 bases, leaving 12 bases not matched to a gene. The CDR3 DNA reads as TGTGCCAGCATAACCTCTCCGGACAGGGGGACCAATGAGCAGTTCTTC. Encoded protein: CASITSPDRGTNEQFF.

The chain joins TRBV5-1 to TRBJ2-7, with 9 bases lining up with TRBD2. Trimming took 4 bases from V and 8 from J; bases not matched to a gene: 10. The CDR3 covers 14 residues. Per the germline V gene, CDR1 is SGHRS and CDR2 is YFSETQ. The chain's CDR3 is CASSRTSEAYQQYF. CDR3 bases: TGCGCCAGCAGCCGGACTAGCGAGGCTTATCAGCAGTACTTC.

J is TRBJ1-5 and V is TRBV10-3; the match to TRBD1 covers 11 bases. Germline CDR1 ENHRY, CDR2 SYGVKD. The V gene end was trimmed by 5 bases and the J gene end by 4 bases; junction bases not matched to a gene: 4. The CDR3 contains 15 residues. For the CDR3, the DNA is TGTGCCATCAGTCCGGGACAGGGGGTAAATCAGCCCCAGCATTTT. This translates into CAISPGQGVNQPQHF.

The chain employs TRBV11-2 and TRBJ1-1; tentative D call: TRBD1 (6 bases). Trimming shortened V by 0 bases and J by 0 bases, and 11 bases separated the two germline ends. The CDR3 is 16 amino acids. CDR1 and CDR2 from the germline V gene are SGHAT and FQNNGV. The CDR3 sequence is CASSLDRTAMNTEAFF. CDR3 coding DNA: TGTGCCAGCAGCTTAGATCGGACAGCCATGAACACTGAAGCTTTCTTT.

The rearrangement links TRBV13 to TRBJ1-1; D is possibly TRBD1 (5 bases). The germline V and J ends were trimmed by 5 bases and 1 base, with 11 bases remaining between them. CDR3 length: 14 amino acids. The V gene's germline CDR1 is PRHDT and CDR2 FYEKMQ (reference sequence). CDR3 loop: CASSRGRGNTEAFF. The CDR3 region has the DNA TGTGCCAGCAGCCGGGGACGGGGGAACACTGAAGCTTTCTTT.